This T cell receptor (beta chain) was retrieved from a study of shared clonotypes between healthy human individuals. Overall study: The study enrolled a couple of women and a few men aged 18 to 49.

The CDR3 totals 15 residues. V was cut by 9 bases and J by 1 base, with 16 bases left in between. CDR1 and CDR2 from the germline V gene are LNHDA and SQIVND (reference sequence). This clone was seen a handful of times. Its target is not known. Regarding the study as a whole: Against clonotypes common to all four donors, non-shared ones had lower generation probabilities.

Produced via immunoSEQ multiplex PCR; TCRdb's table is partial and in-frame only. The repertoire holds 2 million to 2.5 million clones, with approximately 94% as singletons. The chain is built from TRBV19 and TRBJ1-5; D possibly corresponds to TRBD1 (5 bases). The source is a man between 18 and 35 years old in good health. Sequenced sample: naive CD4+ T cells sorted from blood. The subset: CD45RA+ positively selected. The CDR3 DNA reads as TGTGCCAGCCGGGACCTTGCGGGGAGCAATCAGCCCCAGCATTTT. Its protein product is CASRDLAGSNQPQHF.